The next 13 T cell receptor beta chains were all read from a single sample in a study of stem cell transplantation in POMP-related autoinflammatory disease. The data were produced by immunoSEQ multiplex PCR, yet TCRdb's version contains in-frame clones alone and is incomplete. Of some 69,000 clones in the sample, approximately 91% were seen once. Source: CD4+ T cells from PBMCs, taken after stem cell transplantation. Source of these receptors: a human patient with POMP-related autoinflammation and immune dysregulation (PRAID). Some T cells may be supplied by the graft donor.

The chain links TRBV7-6 to TRBJ2-1; perhaps TRBD1 as D (6 bases). The V end was cut by 3 bases, the J end by 10 bases, with 10 bases between. Per germline, CDR1 SGHVS and CDR2 FNYEAQ. This CDR3 is built from 12 residues. CDR3 region: CASSLFGQEQFF. The CDR3 coding sequence is TGTGCCAGCAGCTTGTTCGGACAGGAGCAGTTCTTC. The full variable domain, in which reference TRBV7-6 and TRBJ2-1 provide the parts outside the CDR3, is GAGVSQSPRYKVTKRGQDVALRCDPISGHVSLYWYRQALGQGPEFLTYFNYEAQQDKSGLPNDRFSAERPEGSISTLTIQRTEQRDSAMYRCASSLFGQEQFFGPGTRLTVL.

The J gene is TRBJ1-2, the V gene TRBV10-3, with 8 bases lining up with TRBD1. Unmatched junction bases numbered 3, after V lost 8 bases and J lost 7 bases. The CDR3 runs to 11 residues. Germline V gives CDR1 ENHRY, CDR2 SYGVKD. The CDR3 nucleotides read TGTGCCATCGAAACAGGGGGTGGCTACACCTTC. Amino acids: CAIETGGGYTF.

The chain couples TRBV29-1 to TRBJ1-2, with D maybe TRBD1 (5 bases). Germline lookup yields CDR1 SQVTM and CDR2 ANQGSEA. This CDR3 contains 14 residues. The V and J ends lost 4 bases and 1 base respectively, with 13 bases between them. The CDR3 loop reads CSVGGTAFNYGYTF. CDR3 bases: TGCAGCGTTGGGGGGACCGCGTTTAACTATGGCTACACCTTC.

There are a few counts of this clone. V usage is TRBV2 and J usage is TRBJ1-5; TRBD1 aligns across 9 bases. The J segment lost 7 bases and the V segment lost 8 bases, leaving 6 bases of the junction unmatched. The CDR3 covers 13 residues. Per germline, CDR1 SNHLY and CDR2 FYNNEI. CDR3 amino acids: CASSGTGRQPQHF. CDR3 bases: TGTGCCAGCTCCGGGACAGGGAGGCAGCCCCAGCATTTT.

The genes are TRBV7-3 and TRBJ2-2; no clear D gene. Trimming took 1 base from V and 6 from J, leaving 9 bases between them. The CDR3 is 14 amino acids. CDR1 SGHTA and CDR2 FQGTGA come from the germline V gene. The CDR3 region has the DNA TGTGCCAGCAGCTTAAGTACTTGGGCCGGGGAGCTGTTTTTT. It translates to CASSLSTWAGELFF.

This clone occurred a few times. The chain couples TRBV10-1 to TRBJ2-3, with D maybe TRBD2 (5 bases). The CDR3 sequence is 13 residues long. The germline V and J ends were trimmed by 3 bases and 5 bases, with 9 bases remaining between them. The V gene's germline CDR1 is WNHNN and CDR2 SYGVQD (reference sequence). The CDR3 loop is CASSDMREDTQYF. CDR3 DNA: TGCGCCAGCAGTGATATGAGGGAAGATACGCAGTATTTT.

The genes are TRBV5-8 and TRBJ1-5; D not resolved. CDR3 length: 15 residues. V was shortened by 4 bases and J by 4 bases, with 15 bases between the two germline ends. Germline values: CDR1 SGHTS, CDR2 YDEGEE. This CDR3 is CASSRGVLRNQPQHF. The CDR3 nucleotides are TGTGCCAGCAGCCGTGGGGTTTTGAGGAATCAGCCCCAGCATTTT.

The chain has TRBV5-1 and TRBJ1-4, with D possibly matching TRBD1 (6 bases). CDR3 length: 12 residues. Germline values: CDR1 SGHRS, CDR2 YFSETQ. V lost 5 bases and J 5 bases, leaving 7 bases between the germline ends. In nucleotides, the CDR3 is TGCGCCAGCAGGGACAGAAATGAAAAACTGTTTTTT. Encoded protein: CASRDRNEKLFF.

The CDR3 DNA is TGTGCCAGCAGTTTAAGGTGGGGGGGCCGCGAGACCCAGTACTTC. This gives the protein CASSLRWGGRETQYF. The rearrangement uses TRBV28 and TRBJ2-5; tentatively, D is TRBD2 (7 bases). Trimming cost V 2 bases and J 5 bases, with 15 bases left between them. The V gene's germline CDR1 is MDHEN and CDR2 SYDVKM. The CDR3 loop spans 15 amino acids.

The chain links TRBV28 to TRBJ2-1; no definite D call. Trimming took 6 bases from V and 1 from J, leaving 19 bases between them. Germline lookup yields CDR1 MDHEN and CDR2 SYDVKM. This CDR3 is 17 amino acids long. The CDR3 loop is CASSLFTVGMSYNEQFF. CDR3 nucleotide sequence: TGTGCCAGCAGCCTCTTTACGGTTGGGATGTCCTACAATGAGCAGTTCTTC.

The chain uses TRBV6-5 and TRBJ1-4; D is uncertain. The germline CDR1 and CDR2 sequences are MNHEY and SVGAGI. This CDR3 is built from 16 residues. Trimming shortened V by 0 bases and J by 0 bases, and 8 bases separated the two germline ends. The CDR3 loop is CASSYSSSATNEKLFF. CDR3 coding DNA: TGTGCCAGCAGTTACTCGAGCTCCGCAACTAATGAAAAACTGTTTTTT.

This clone has a single count. The chain recombines TRBV4-1 with TRBJ1-4; possible D gene TRBD1, 6 bases. The germline V and J ends were trimmed by 1 base and 8 bases, with 17 bases remaining between them. CDR3 length equals 16 residues. The germline V gene has CDR1 MGHRA and CDR2 YSYEKL. The CDR3 DNA reads as TGCGCCAGCAGCCAAGCCCGGGGGCGCGGGGAAGAAAAACTGTTTTTT. This sequence encodes CASSQARGRGEEKLFF.

This clone has only a few counts. The chain links TRBV18 to TRBJ2-5; TRBD2 matches at 10 bases. V was clipped by 4 bases and J by 1 base; unmatched bases: 9. CDR1 and CDR2 from the germline V gene are KGHSH and LQKENI. The CDR3 loop spans 17 amino acids. CDR3 bases: TGTGCCAGCTCACTAATACTAGCGGGAACGGTCCAAGAGACCCAGTACTTC. This gives the protein CASSLILAGTVQETQYF. Variable domain in full (rest from reference TRBV18 and TRBJ2-5): NAGVMQNPRHLVRRRGQEARLRCSPMKGHSHVYWYRQLPEEGLKFMVYLQKENIIDESGMPKERFSAEFPKEGPSILRIQQVVRGDSAAYFCASSLILAGTVQETQYFGPGTRLLVL.